This is a list of T cell receptor beta chains from one sample in a study of somatic mutations in cytotoxic T cells in rheumatoid arthritis. Some clones are missing from TCRdb's copy, which holds only in-frame ones; the method was immunoSEQ multiplex PCR. Here the sample spans 13,000 to 15,000 clones, approximately 80% being singletons. The material sequenced was CD8+ T cells sorted from blood. The receptors derive from an adult with rheumatoid arthritis. CDR3s include the opening cysteine and the closing phenylalanine or tryptophan. A D gene is named only where the DNA matches it firmly. Clone size is given for some rows only: seen once, a few or many times, or a class if the clone is expanded.

V	size	J	D	DNA	CDR3
TRBV4-2	NA	TRBJ2-1	NA	TGTGCCAGCAGCCAAGACCCGGGCATGCTGGCCCGGGGAGTCAATGAGCAGTTCTTC	CASSQDPGMLARGVNEQFF
TRBV27	NA	TRBJ2-7	NA	TGTGCCAGCAGCTTCAGGGGCACGGGCGAGCAGTACTTC	CASSFRGTGEQYF
TRBV28	NA	TRBJ1-1	NA	TGTGCCACCGAGGGGACTGAAGCTTTCTTT	CATEGTEAFF
TRBV19	NA	TRBJ1-2	NA	TGTGCCAGTAGTTCCGGGGAGGCCTATGGCTACACCTTC	CASSSGEAYGYTF
TRBV29-1	medium-sized	TRBJ1-1	NA	TGCAGCGCTTTCCCCCACACCCAGAACACTGAAGCTTTCTTT	CSAFPHTQNTEAFF
TRBV15	NA	TRBJ1-4	NA	TGTGCCACCGGGGACGGTGAAAAACTGTTTTTT	CATGDGEKLFF
TRBV6-1	NA	TRBJ2-3	TRBD2	TGTGCCAGCAGTGACGGCGGACTAGCTACGCAGTATTTT	CASSDGGLATQYF
TRBV28	NA	TRBJ2-7	NA	TGTGCCAGCAGCCGGGGGGCCACATGGGACGAGCAGTACTTC	CASSRGATWDEQYF
TRBV29-1	NA	TRBJ2-2	NA	TGCAGCGTTGACCCCACCCGGGCAGGGACCGGGGAGCTGTTTTTT	CSVDPTRAGTGELFF
TRBV9	NA	TRBJ2-1	NA	TGTGCCAGCAGCCCTACCGGGACTTTCTACAATGAGCAGTTCTTC	CASSPTGTFYNEQFF
TRBV27	NA	TRBJ2-1	NA	TGTGCCAGCAGCCGCCCATCCGGTGAGCAGTTCTTC	CASSRPSGEQFF
TRBV19	NA	TRBJ1-2	NA	TGTGCCAGTAGCGGGTCCGCTAGTAACTATGGCTACACCTTC	CASSGSASNYGYTF
TRBV14	NA	TRBJ2-3	NA	TGTGCCAGCAGCCAGACCGGGGGTACAGATACGCAGTATTTT	CASSQTGGTDTQYF
TRBV27	large	TRBJ2-3	NA	TGTGCCAGCAGTTTCTTCAGGGCCACAGATACGCAGTATTTT	CASSFFRATDTQYF
TRBV7-3	NA	TRBJ2-3	TRBD2	TGTGCCAGCAGCCGACTAGCGGGAGGGCCAACAGATACGCAGTATTTT	CASSRLAGGPTDTQYF
TRBV5-1	NA	TRBJ2-3	TRBD2	TGCGCCAGCAGCTGGGGACTAGCCCCGCGCAGCACAGATACGCAGTATTTT	CASSWGLAPRSTDTQYF
TRBV7-3	NA	TRBJ2-2	TRBD2	TGTGCCAGCAGCTTATCCGGTAGCGGGAGATCTGGGGAGCTGTTTTTT	CASSLSGSGRSGELFF
TRBV7-9	NA	TRBJ2-3	NA	TGTGCCAGCAGCTTAGGGACGACTAGCACAGATACGCAGTATTTT	CASSLGTTSTDTQYF
TRBV30	NA	TRBJ1-6	NA	TGCGCCTGGAGTGCCAACAGCGATTCACCCCTCCACTTT	CAWSANSDSPLHF